This T cell receptor beta chain was documented in a study of shared clonotypes between healthy human individuals. General study results and limits: Rarefaction showed that sequencing of sorted subsets was incomplete (despite large depth).

This clone appeared a few times. What it recognizes is unknown. Deep-level running was used for the assay. Several immunoSEQ plates held equal portions of the genomic DNA taken from each subset. In the source study's methods: ImmunoSEQ output lacked quality scores and full-length reads, limiting matched filtering. The method was immunoSEQ multiplex PCR; TCRdb's version includes in-frame clones alone and lacks a portion of them. The V and J calls and clone size are taken from that table; D and trimming were inferred from the DNA. The sample lists millions of clones, approximately 90% occurring once. This TCR derives from a man between 18 and 35 years old in good health. The sample was naive CD4+ T cells sorted from blood. As to subset: CD45RA+ positively selected.

CDR3: CASSRQGGEKLFF. DNA for the CDR3: TGTGCCAGCAGCCGACAGGGCGGCGAAAAACTGTTTTTT. The chain carries TRBV7-9 and TRBJ1-4, with 7 bases lining up with TRBD1. The trim removed 5 bases at V and 8 bases at J, leaving 5 bases unmatched. This CDR3 has 13 amino acids. The germline V gene has CDR1 SEHNR and CDR2 FQNEAQ (reference sequence).